A single sample gave rise to the 27 T cell receptor beta chains below, sequenced in a study of STAT5B mutations in CD4+ large granular lymphocyte leukemia. The repertoire was sequenced with immunoSEQ multiplex PCR; TCRdb's copy has only in-frame clones and lacks some. The data hold about 50,000 clones, with approximately 84% observed a single time. Input material: CD4+ T cells from blood buffy coats. The receptors stem from a human donor in good health.

The chain uses TRBV9 and TRBJ1-3, with D perhaps TRBD1 (6 bases). The length of the CDR3 is 17 residues. Germline lookup yields CDR1 SGDLS and CDR2 YYNGEE. The V gene lost 3 bases and the J gene lost 0 bases, with 16 bases spanning the gap. The CDR3 loop is CASSARTTGFSGNTIYF. The CDR3 DNA follows: TGTGCCAGCAGCGCCAGGACCACAGGGTTCTCTGGAAACACCATATATTTT.

The J gene is TRBJ1-2, the V gene TRBV2; D remains unclear. V was trimmed by 4 bases and J by 2 bases, leaving 8 bases between them. This CDR3 has 13 residues. The V gene's germline CDR1 is SNHLY and CDR2 FYNNEI. This chain's CDR3 is CASSAPRNYGYTF. The CDR3 DNA reads TGTGCCAGCAGTGCCCCCAGAAACTATGGCTACACCTTC.

This rearrangement joins TRBV5-1 to TRBJ2-7; 12 bases agree with TRBD2. From germline, CDR1 is SGHRS and CDR2 YFSETQ. This CDR3 region has 16 residues. Losses at the gene ends were 3 bases for V and 7 bases for J; bases not matched to a gene: 11. The CDR3 DNA sequence: TGCGCCAGCAGCTACCTTACTAGCGGGAGGATAGAGGAGCAGTACTTC. It translates to CASSYLTSGRIEEQYF.

The rearrangement joins TRBV7-2 to TRBJ1-5; D perhaps matches TRBD1 (5 bases). The CDR3 contains 15 residues. The germline V gene encodes CDR1 SGHTA and CDR2 FQGNSA. Trimming shortened V by 0 bases and J by 3 bases, and 9 bases separated the two germline ends. The CDR3 loop is CASSLAGQYNQPQHF. The DNA of the CDR3 is TGTGCCAGCAGCTTAGCGGGGCAGTACAATCAGCCCCAGCATTTT.

The V call is TRBV7-6, the J call TRBJ1-1; possible D gene TRBD1, 6 bases. The germline V gene has CDR1 SGHVS and CDR2 FNYEAQ. The ends were cut back, 3 bases at V and 5 bases at J, with 13 bases in the middle. This CDR3 is built from 14 residues. In DNA form, the CDR3 reads TGTGCCAGCAGCTTCAAGGCGAGGGGGACTGAAGCTTTCTTT. Translated: CASSFKARGTEAFF.

The genes are TRBV7-2 and TRBJ2-3; TRBD2 agrees at 10 bases. The CDR3 is 16 amino acids. The germline gives CDR1 SGHTA, CDR2 FQGNSA. Unmatched junction bases numbered 6, after V lost 3 bases and J lost 3 bases. CDR3: CASSFLSGGATDTQYF. CDR3 in DNA: TGTGCCAGCAGCTTCCTCAGCGGGGGGGCGACAGATACGCAGTATTTT.

The chain uses TRBV12-5 and TRBJ2-7; possibly TRBD1 or TRBD2 for D (6 bases each). This CDR3 is 16 amino acids long. CDR1 LGHNT and CDR2 FRNRAP come from the germline V gene. Trimming shortened V by 2 bases and J by 3 bases, and 17 bases separated the two germline ends. CDR3 region: CASGLPRGPLDYEQYF. In nucleotides, the CDR3 is TGTGCTAGTGGTTTGCCCCGGGGGCCCCTTGACTACGAGCAGTACTTC.

This chain connects TRBV27 to TRBJ1-5; D ambiguous. The V and J ends lost 8 bases and 0 bases respectively, with 11 bases between them. Germline V gene data show CDR1 as MNHEY and CDR2 as SMNVEV (reference sequence). The CDR3 runs to 14 residues. The CDR3 region has the DNA TGTGCCAGCCAGAGTACGTATAGCAATCAGCCCCAGCATTTT. This gives the protein CASQSTYSNQPQHF.

The CDR3 region has the DNA TGCGCCAGCAGCTCCCTTATGCGGGGGGGCCGGGATGAGCAGTTCTTC. This translates into CASSSLMRGGRDEQFF. V gene TRBV5-1 combines with J gene TRBJ2-1; 9 bases line up with TRBD2. CDR1 SGHRS and CDR2 YFSETQ come from the germline V gene. The CDR3 extends over 16 amino acids. V was clipped by 3 bases and J by 8 bases; unmatched bases: 12.

The rearrangement uses TRBV10-3 and TRBJ2-3; D might be TRBD2 (6 bases). Germline CDR1 and CDR2: ENHRY and SYGVKD. The CDR3 sequence is 15 residues long. Trimming pared 6 bases from V and 1 base from J, leaving 14 bases between. CDR3 in amino acids: CAIRGLASGTDTQYF. CDR3 DNA: TGTGCCATCAGGGGCCTTGCTAGCGGCACAGATACGCAGTATTTT.

V is TRBV5-5 and J is TRBJ2-2, with D possibly being TRBD1 (6 bases). Germline CDR1 reads SGHKS; CDR2 reads YYEKEE (reference sequence). This CDR3 has 14 residues. Trimming shortened V by 4 bases and J by 6 bases, and 13 bases separated the two germline ends. The CDR3 DNA follows: TGTGCCAGCAGCCCAACAGGGTCCGCCGGGGAGCTGTTTTTT. It translates to CASSPTGSAGELFF.

This rearrangement joins TRBV7-9 to TRBJ2-7; 7 nucleotides line up with TRBD1. Losses at the gene ends were 4 bases for V and 4 bases for J; bases not matched to a gene: 7. In germline, CDR1 is SEHNR, CDR2 FQNEAQ (reference sequence). The CDR3 contains 14 residues. CDR3 nucleotides: TGTGCCAGCAGCTATCAACAGGGGAAATACGAGCAGTACTTC. It codes for CASSYQQGKYEQYF.

The CDR3 coding sequence is TGTGCCAGCGGGGACCCCCCGGACTATGGCTACACCTTC. This encodes CASGDPPDYGYTF. The chain uses TRBV28 and TRBJ1-2; a possible D gene is TRBD1 (5 bases). CDR3 length equals 13 residues. Deletions cut 8 bases from V and 3 bases from J, with 13 bases between. Germline CDR1 is MDHEN and CDR2 is SYDVKM.

The chain links TRBV10-1 to TRBJ2-1; D is undetermined. Trimming left V 3 bases short and J 3 bases short, with 9 bases between. The germline gives CDR1 WNHNN, CDR2 SYGVQD (reference sequence). The CDR3 consists of 14 residues. CDR3 in amino acids: CASSEILGYNEQFF. The CDR3, as DNA: TGCGCCAGCAGTGAAATTCTAGGCTACAATGAGCAGTTCTTC.

The chain carries TRBV6-5 and TRBJ2-5, with TRBD1 identical over 8 bases. Germline CDR1 is MNHEY and CDR2 is SVGAGI. The CDR3 consists of 15 residues. J was trimmed by 4 bases and V by 2 bases; bases with no gene match: 6. The CDR3: CASSYGNTGGETQYF. The CDR3 DNA sequence: TGTGCCAGCAGTTACGGGAATACAGGGGGAGAGACCCAGTACTTC.

The V call is TRBV6-1, the J call TRBJ2-7; TRBD1 is a possible D gene (5 bases). The germline V gene has CDR1 MNHNS and CDR2 SASEGT. V was cut by 9 bases and J by 6 bases, with 12 bases left in between. CDR3 length equals 11 residues. The CDR3 loop is CASLRVGEQYF. The CDR3 coding sequence is TGTGCCAGTCTCAGGGTGGGCGAGCAGTACTTC.

The rearrangement links TRBV9 to TRBJ2-7; TRBD2 might be the D (6 bases). V lost 0 bases to trimming and J lost 2 bases, with 18 bases between them. The CDR3 runs to 17 residues. Looked up from germline, CDR1 is SGDLS and CDR2 is YYNGEE. The CDR3 DNA reads TGTGCCAGCAGCGTAGTCTATTGGCGGGATCAGCCCTACGAGCAGTACTTC. Protein: CASSVVYWRDQPYEQYF.

The V call is TRBV6-5, the J call TRBJ2-7; no firm D call. Trimming cost V 2 bases and J 2 bases, with 1 base left between them. The CDR3 totals 11 residues. The germline V gene has CDR1 MNHEY and CDR2 SVGAGI. The CDR3 spells CASSYPYEQYF. The CDR3 coding sequence is TGTGCCAGCAGTTACCCCTACGAGCAGTACTTC.

The chain is built from TRBV4-2 and TRBJ1-1; D is undetermined. From germline, CDR1 is LGHNA and CDR2 YNFKEQ. The CDR3 is 15 amino acids. V was shortened by 1 base and J by 1 base, with 10 bases between the two germline ends. CDR3 protein: CASSQVVSANTEAFF. In nucleotides, the CDR3 is TGTGCCAGCAGCCAAGTAGTTTCGGCGAACACTGAAGCTTTCTTT.

The chain is built from TRBV5-6 and TRBJ1-5; possible D gene TRBD1, 5 bases. V lost 2 bases and J 6 bases, leaving 12 bases between the germline ends. CDR3 size: 14 residues. The germline gives CDR1 SGHDT, CDR2 YYEEEE. The CDR3 loop reads CASSLSRVGQPQHF. The DNA for the CDR3 is TGTGCCAGCAGCTTATCCAGGGTAGGTCAGCCCCAGCATTTT.

This clone was seen only a few times. J is TRBJ1-5 and V is TRBV2, with D perhaps matching TRBD1 (5 bases). From germline, CDR1 is SNHLY and CDR2 FYNNEI. CDR3 length equals 14 residues. V lost 3 bases, J lost 3 bases, and 9 bases lay in between. The CDR3 is CASSESGPNQPQHF. In DNA, the CDR3 is TGTGCCAGCAGTGAGTCGGGGCCCAATCAGCCCCAGCATTTT.

This chain uses TRBV6-6 with TRBJ2-7; D gene uncertain. V was trimmed by 7 bases and J by 3 bases, leaving 7 bases between them. The CDR3 is 11 amino acids. CDR1 MNHNY and CDR2 SVGAGI come from the germline V gene (reference sequence). The chain's CDR3 is CASISGYEQYF. CDR3 coding DNA: TGTGCCAGCATTTCAGGCTACGAGCAGTACTTC.

This chain uses TRBV6-1 with TRBJ1-5, with TRBD1 matching over 9 bases. J was trimmed by 8 bases and V by 2 bases; bases with no gene match: 7. This CDR3 region has 15 residues. CDR1 is MNHNS, CDR2 SASEGT, per germline. CDR3 sequence (DNA): TGTGCCAGCAGTGAACTCCGGGACAGGGAGAAGCCCCAGCATTTT. Its protein is CASSELRDREKPQHF.

The chain has TRBV5-1 and TRBJ1-1; TRBD1 agrees at 8 bases. CDR3 length: 14 amino acids. The germline V gene encodes CDR1 SGHRS and CDR2 YFSETQ. Losses at the gene ends were 5 bases for V and 2 bases for J; bases not matched to a gene: 5. The CDR3 coding sequence is TGCGCCAGCAGTTCTACAGGGGGTAACACTGAAGCTTTCTTT. This translates into CASSSTGGNTEAFF.

The chain's CDR3 is CASSLAGSKRDTQYF. The CDR3 DNA reads TGTGCCAGCAGCTTGGCCGGCAGTAAAAGGGATACGCAGTATTTT. J is TRBJ2-3 and V is TRBV5-6, with no clear D. The length of the CDR3 is 15 residues. V shed 0 bases and J shed 6 bases, with 14 bases lying between them. Per the germline V gene, CDR1 is SGHDT and CDR2 is YYEEEE.

This clone appeared once. The V gene is TRBV4-2, the J gene TRBJ1-1; D not resolved. This CDR3 comprises 11 residues. V was trimmed by 0 bases and J by 11 bases, leaving 7 bases between them. Germline V gives CDR1 LGHNA, CDR2 YNFKEQ. In DNA form, the CDR3 reads TGTGCCAGCAGCCAAGATGGTACCGCTTTCTTT. It is translated as CASSQDGTAFF.

The chain joins TRBV7-3 to TRBJ2-3, with D perhaps matching TRBD2 (6 bases). The CDR3 sequence is 14 residues long. CDR1 is SGHTA and CDR2 is FQGTGA in the germline V gene. V was trimmed by 5 bases and J by 3 bases, leaving 12 bases between them. CDR3 amino acids: CASSKTGVTDTQYF. In DNA form, the CDR3 reads TGTGCCAGCAGCAAAACGGGGGTAACAGATACGCAGTATTTT.